The next 19 T cell receptor beta chains were all read from a single sample in a study of identical twins. TCRdb analysed the 5' RACE reads with MiXCR anew, one entry per CDR3 protein. The table shows under 350,000 distinct CDR3 sequences, with roughly 9.8% occurring only once. These data were likewise used in another study, on yellow fever vaccine responses in identical twins.

The sample comprised CD8+ T cells sorted from blood. The receptors here all came from a woman between 18 and 29 years old in good health.

This clonotype occurred a few times. The chain employs TRBV27 and TRBJ2-1, with D possibly matching TRBD2 (7 bases). This CDR3 contains 15 residues. Germline loops: CDR1 MNHEY, CDR2 SMNVEV (reference sequence). V gave up 2 bases and J gave up 6 bases, with 14 bases separating them. The DNA of the CDR3 is TGTGCCAGCAGTTTACGGGGGGCAAGGGGCAATGAGCAGTTCTTC. This gives the protein CASSLRGARGNEQFF.

The chain uses TRBV4-3 and TRBJ1-1; D gene unclear. Between the trimmed V and J ends, which lost 0 bases and 0 bases, there was a span of 11 bases. The CDR3 totals 16 residues. Germline V lookup: CDR1 LGHNA, CDR2 YSLEER. The CDR3 loop is CASSQDLNSLNTEAFF. The CDR3 DNA reads as TGCGCCAGCAGCCAAGATCTTAACAGCTTGAACACTGAAGCTTTCTTT.

The rearrangement uses TRBV20-1 and TRBJ2-1; 9 bases align to TRBD2. V lost 0 bases and J lost 4; bases outside the gene matches: 7. The CDR3 is 16 residues long. In germline, CDR1 is DFQATT, CDR2 SNEGSKA (reference sequence). The CDR3 spells CSARDLAGDLYNEQFF. DNA of the CDR3: TGCAGTGCTAGAGATTTAGCGGGGGACTTATACAATGAGCAGTTCTTC.

In this sample, this clonotype turned up a few times. The chain is built from TRBV11-2 and TRBJ2-5; D unresolved. Germline CDR1 SGHAT, CDR2 FQNNGV. Trimming took 5 bases from V and 2 from J, leaving 12 bases between them. The CDR3 spans 14 residues. In nucleotides, the CDR3 is TGTGCCAGCAGCGACGGACGGACGCAAGAGACCCAGTACTTC. Translation gives CASSDGRTQETQYF.

The genes are TRBV4-3 and TRBJ2-7; 8 bases line up with TRBD2. J lost 1 base, V lost 1 base, and 9 bases had no gene match. Per the germline V gene, CDR1 is LGHNA and CDR2 is YSLEER. The CDR3 loop spans 17 amino acids. CDR3 coding DNA: TGCGCCAGCAGCCAAGGTCCAGGGGAGCGGGAGTCCTACGAGCAGTACTTC. It translates to CASSQGPGERESYEQYF.

The V and J genes are TRBV7-2 and TRBJ2-5; 7 nucleotides agree with TRBD2. This CDR3 region has 16 residues. V was pared by 5 bases and J by 2 bases, with 11 bases of the junction left unmatched. Germline loops: CDR1 SGHTA, CDR2 FQGNSA. The CDR3 is CASSPLTGGSQETQYF. The CDR3 nucleotides are TGTGCCAGCAGCCCCCTGACCGGGGGGTCTCAAGAGACCCAGTACTTC. Based on the CDR3 plus reference TRBV7-2 and TRBJ2-5, the full variable domain is GAGVSQSPSNKVTEKGKDVELRCDPISGHTALYWYRQSLGQGLEFLIYFQGNSAPDKSGLPSDRFSAERTGGSVSTLTIQRTQQEDSAVYLCASSPLTGGSQETQYFGPGTRLLVL.

The rearrangement links TRBV21-1 to TRBJ2-7; the DNA was not used to check the table's D call, TRBD2. TRBV21-1 has pseudogene status. This CDR3 contains 16 residues. CDR3 in DNA: TGTGCCAGCAGCCGAAAGGAGAGCGGGAGGCGCTACGAGCAGTACTTC. Encoded protein: CASSRKESGRRYEQYF.

This clonotype has more than one count but fewer than ten. The rearrangement uses TRBV4-3 and TRBJ2-1; either TRBD1 or TRBD2 may supply D (5 bases each). V lost 3 bases, J lost 10 bases, and 13 bases lay in between. Germline V gene lookup returns CDR1 LGHNA and CDR2 YSLEER. The CDR3 spans 13 residues. CDR3 sequence (DNA): TGCGCCAGCAGCCAGGAGAGGGGTTGGGAGCAGTTCTTC. It encodes CASSQERGWEQFF.

This clonotype was detected only a few times. The chain carries TRBV2 and TRBJ2-2, with D possibly matching TRBD1 (6 bases). CDR3 length equals 12 residues. Germline lookup yields CDR1 SNHLY and CDR2 FYNNEI. Trimming removed 6 bases at V and 6 bases at J, with 8 bases between. The CDR3 sequence: CASRQGAGELFF. The CDR3 DNA reads TGTGCCAGCAGACAGGGAGCCGGGGAGCTGTTTTTT.

This chain connects TRBV5-1 to TRBJ2-3, with 12 bases lining up with TRBD2. From germline, CDR1 is SGHRS and CDR2 YFSETQ. Germline trimming cut 4 bases from V and 3 bases from J; bases unmatched to any gene: 3. The CDR3 runs 15 residues. The DNA of the CDR3 is TGCGCCAGCAGCATAGGGACTAGCGGGACAGATACGCAGTATTTT. This translates into CASSIGTSGTDTQYF.

This clonotype came up once. Possible read error: a much larger clone is one base away. CDR3 nucleotides: TGTGCCAGCAGCCAAGTTCAGCGGGCCACAGATACGCAGTATTTT. It yields the protein CASSQVQRATDTQYF. V and J are TRBV4-2 and TRBJ2-3; a weak D match, TRBD2 (6 bases). Germline-derived CDR1 and CDR2 are LGHNA and YNFKEQ. This CDR3 region has 15 residues. V gave up 1 base and J gave up 2 bases, with 10 bases separating them.

This clonotype was found a few times. The chain recombines TRBV4-2 with TRBJ2-2; D is uncertain. The CDR3 covers 17 residues. Germline V CDR1 and CDR2: LGHNA, YNFKEQ. CDR3 loop: CAVGGGPVSANTGELFF. CDR3 bases: TGTGCGGTCGGCGGTGGCCCTGTCAGCGCGAACACCGGGGAGCTGTTTTTT.

The chain uses TRBV6-1 and TRBJ2-7, with no clear D. Germline lookup yields CDR1 MNHNS and CDR2 SASEGT. Trimming took off 6 bases at V and 5 bases at J, with 17 bases between the two ends. CDR3 length: 14 amino acids. The DNA of the CDR3 is TGTGCCAGCAGCGGACCGGGTCAGAGGAACGAGCAGTACTTC. Its protein is CASSGPGQRNEQYF.

Ten or more counts support this clonotype. The chain joins TRBV11-1 to TRBJ2-1; TRBD1 aligns across 8 bases. V gave up 5 bases and J gave up 7 bases; unmatched junction bases: 13. The CDR3 is 16 residues long. CDR1 is SGHAT, CDR2 FQDESV, per germline (reference sequence). The CDR3 nucleotides are TGTGCCAGCAGCACAAGTAAGGACAGGGAGAGTAATGAGCAGTTCTTC. Residues: CASSTSKDRESNEQFF.

This clonotype was detected a few times. The chain has TRBV4-1 and TRBJ2-7, with a weak D call TRBD1 (5 bases). V lost 3 bases and J 6 bases, leaving 15 bases between the germline ends. CDR3 length equals 14 residues. Looked up from germline, CDR1 is MGHRA and CDR2 is YSYEKL. The CDR3 loop reads CASSHQGSSFEQYF. As DNA, the CDR3 is TGCGCCAGCAGCCACCAGGGCTCATCTTTCGAGCAGTACTTC.

This clonotype was observed a few times. The rearrangement uses TRBV6-2 or TRBV6-3 and TRBJ2-3; D gene uncertain. V shed 5 bases and J shed 3 bases, with 18 bases lying between them. The CDR3 contains 16 residues. Germline V gives CDR1 MNHEY, CDR2 SVGEGT. CDR3 DNA sequence: TGTGCCAGCAGTGGCCAATCCGGGCCAGCGACAGATACGCAGTATTTT. Translation: CASSGQSGPATDTQYF.

This clonotype was picked up many times. The rearrangement uses TRBV6-5 and TRBJ1-5; 7 bases are shared with TRBD1. Germline lookup yields CDR1 MNHEY and CDR2 SVGAGI. This CDR3 is 14 amino acids long. The trim removed 4 bases at V and 6 bases at J, leaving 6 bases unmatched. CDR3 sequence reads: CASSSRGAGQPQHF. For the CDR3, the DNA is TGTGCCAGCAGTTCCAGGGGGGCTGGTCAGCCCCAGCATTTT.

The chain has TRBV19 and TRBJ2-1, with 11 bases matching TRBD2. In germline, CDR1 is LNHDA, CDR2 SQIVND (reference sequence). V shed 6 bases, J shed 0 bases, and the junction held 10 bases outside the gene matches. CDR3 size: 18 residues. The CDR3 region is CASRAWGLAASSYNEQFF. The DNA for the CDR3 is TGTGCCAGTAGAGCCTGGGGACTAGCGGCCAGCTCCTACAATGAGCAGTTCTTC.

This clonotype was found a few times. The gene calls are TRBV5-6 and TRBJ2-1, with TRBD2 matching over 13 bases. The germline gives CDR1 SGHDT, CDR2 YYEEEE. CDR3 size: 16 residues. Germline trimming cut 3 bases from V and 7 bases from J; bases unmatched to any gene: 7. CDR3 nucleotide sequence: TGTGCCAGCAGCTATACTAGCGGGGGGGATCTGAATGAGCAGTTCTTC. This sequence encodes CASSYTSGGDLNEQFF.